The next 14 T cell receptor beta chains were all read from a single sample in a study of CD8+CD57+ T cells in acquired aplastic anemia. For CDR3 and TCR beta VDJ profiling, genomic DNA was the template used. MiXCR, run by TCRdb on the reads, gives a single entry per CDR3 protein. The sample has around 400,000 distinct CDR3 sequences, roughly 68% seen once. The specimen was sorted CD4+, CD8+, or CD8+CD57+ T cells (not recorded which) from PBMCs. The receptors originated from a human donor in good health, serving as a control.

This clonotype was counted ten times or more. The chain employs TRBV18 and TRBJ1-1; no reliable D call. CDR3 size: 15 residues. The V end was cut by 0 bases, the J end by 3 bases, with 11 bases between. Germline CDR1 KGHSH, CDR2 LQKENI. This CDR3 is CASSPPRGLDTEAFF. The CDR3 DNA is TGTGCCAGCTCACCACCAAGAGGGTTGGACACTGAAGCTTTCTTT.

This sequence joins TRBV20-1 and TRBJ1-2; no clear D. Germline V CDR1 and CDR2: DFQATT, SNEGSKA (reference sequence). V was trimmed by 4 bases and J by 0 bases, leaving 6 bases between them. There are 12 residues in the CDR3. The CDR3 loop is CSATGTNYGYTF. The CDR3, as DNA: TGCAGTGCTACAGGCACTAACTATGGCTACACCTTC.

The V and J genes are TRBV12-3 or TRBV12-4 and TRBJ2-7, with 8 positions matching TRBD1. The length of the CDR3 is 14 residues. V lost 3 bases to trimming and J lost 7 bases; unmatched junction nucleotides: 8. The CDR3 nucleotides are TGTGCCAGCAGTTTCGGGCAGGGGGCGCATGAGCAGTACTTC. This encodes CASSFGQGAHEQYF.

V and J are TRBV11-1 and TRBJ1-2; TRBD1 matches at 9 bases. CDR3 length equals 15 residues. With V trimmed by 4 bases and J by 14 bases, 17 bases remained unmatched. CDR1 is SGHAT, CDR2 FQDESV, per germline (reference sequence). CDR3 sequence (DNA): TGTGCCAGCAGCTCCCCTGGGGGGACAGGGTATGGGCAGACCTTC. Translated: CASSSPGGTGYGQTF.

Worth noting for this clonotype: One end of the junction does not line up with germline, which may come from a read error. The J gene is TRBJ1-1, the V gene TRBV5-8, with unresolved D. Looked up from germline, CDR1 is SGHTS and CDR2 is YDEGEE. This CDR3 is built from 13 residues. The CDR3 bases are TGCGCCAGCAGTCAAAATTTGAACACTGAAGCTTTCTTT. Residues: CASSQNLNTEAFF.

About this clonotype: At one end the junction does not follow the germline gene, possibly because of a read error. The gene calls are TRBV20-1 and TRBJ1-1; tentative D call: TRBD1 (6 bases). CDR1 and CDR2 from the germline V gene are DFQATT and SNEGSKA (reference sequence). This CDR3 has 16 residues. The CDR3 region is CSASPVAGGVNTGAFF. The CDR3 nucleotides read TGCAGCGCTAGTCCGGTGGCGGGGGGCGTAAACACTGGAGCTTTCTTT.

Details on this clonotype: Compared with germline, one end of the junction differs, possibly owing to a read error. The chain employs TRBV5-1 and TRBJ2-7; D perhaps matches TRBD2 (6 bases). The V gene's germline CDR1 is SGHRS and CDR2 YFSETQ. This CDR3 has 12 residues. The chain's CDR3 is CASSLEGEELYF. The CDR3 DNA is TGCGCCAGCAGCTTGGAAGGGGAGGAGCTGTACTTC.

The sample holds many counts of this clonotype. The CDR3 is CAISDRDTEAFF. In DNA, the CDR3 is TGTGCCATCAGTGATAGAGACACTGAAGCTTTCTTT. V and J are TRBV10-3 and TRBJ1-1; D remains unclear. The V gene's germline CDR1 is ENHRY and CDR2 SYGVKD. This CDR3 has 12 amino acids. V was cut by 3 bases and J by 3 bases, with 5 bases left in between.

In DNA form, the CDR3 reads TGTGCCAGCAGCTGGGGACAGGGCTCACCCCTCCACTTT. Its protein is CASSWGQGSPLHF. This chain links TRBV7-2 with TRBJ1-6; TRBD1 matches 9 bases. Germline-derived CDR1 and CDR2 are SGHTA and FQGNSA. V gave up 4 bases and J gave up 10 bases; unmatched junction bases: 2. This CDR3 has 13 residues.

Notes on this clonotype: One junction end disagrees with the germline gene, perhaps due to a read error. The chain combines TRBV7-3 with TRBJ2-3; D is possibly TRBD1 (6 bases). The CDR3 covers 11 residues. Germline assignment: CDR1 SGHTA and CDR2 FQGTGA. The CDR3 reads CASKRTDRQDF. The CDR3 DNA follows: TGTGCCAGCAAAAGGACAGATAGGCAGGATTTT. Based on the CDR3 plus reference TRBV7-3 and TRBJ2-3, the full variable domain is GAGVSQTPSNKVTEKGKYVELRCDPISGHTALYWYRQSLGQGPEFLIYFQGTGAADDSGLPNDRFFAVRPEGSVSTLKIQRTERGDSAVYLCASKRTDRQDFGPGTRLTVL.

This rearrangement joins TRBV5-6 to TRBJ2-7; 7 bases line up with TRBD1. This CDR3 is built from 16 residues. The ends lost 5 bases at V and 0 bases at J; junction bases unmatched: 11. The germline V gene has CDR1 SGHDT and CDR2 YYEEEE. CDR3 DNA sequence: TGTGCCAGCAGAACATACAGGGGTGGGAGCTCCTACGAGCAGTACGTC. It is translated as CASRTYRGGSSYEQYV.

The rearrangement uses TRBV20-1 and TRBJ1-3; D remains unclear. CDR3 length equals 13 residues. Between the trimmed V and J ends, which lost 0 bases and 9 bases, there was a span of 12 bases. The V gene's germline CDR1 is DFQATT and CDR2 SNEGSKA (reference sequence). Here the CDR3 reads CSARDDSWGTIYF. DNA of the CDR3: TGCAGTGCTAGAGATGACTCCTGGGGCACCATATATTTT.

This clonotype was counted ten times or more. This chain connects TRBV7-2 to TRBJ1-2; 8 nucleotides align to TRBD1. J lost 7 bases, V lost 3 bases, and 7 bases had no gene match. The CDR3 contains 14 residues. CDR1 is SGHTA, CDR2 FQGNSA, per germline. CDR3 in amino acids: CASSFQGAQIGYTF. The CDR3 DNA reads as TGTGCCAGCAGCTTCCAGGGGGCGCAGATTGGCTACACCTTC.

This clonotype was seen at least ten times. The chain uses TRBV5-1 and TRBJ2-1; the match to TRBD1 covers 9 bases. The CDR3 is made up of 15 amino acids. V was clipped by 4 bases and J by 3 bases; unmatched bases: 5. The germline V gene encodes CDR1 SGHRS and CDR2 YFSETQ. The CDR3 here is CASSEGQGRYNEQFF. The CDR3 DNA reads TGCGCCAGCAGCGAGGGACAGGGACGCTACAATGAGCAGTTCTTC.